A single sample gave rise to the 20 T cell receptor beta chains below, sequenced in a study of blood T cell repertoires in COVID-19. Here immunoSEQ multiplex PCR was the method, and the copy in TCRdb shows in-frame clones only, minus some. The table has around 240,000 clones, around 83% seen once. Sequencing was performed on peripheral blood. All receptors derive from a woman in her forties who had recovered from COVID-19.

This clone was counted a few times. The V gene is TRBV6-4, the J gene TRBJ1-6; 10 nucleotides match TRBD1. J lost 10 bases, V lost 2 bases, and 5 bases had no gene match. In germline, CDR1 is MRHNA, CDR2 SNTAGT. This CDR3 is 15 amino acids long. In DNA form, the CDR3 reads TGTGCCAGCAGTGACCCCGGGACAGGGGACTCACCCCTCCACTTT. Encoded protein: CASSDPGTGDSPLHF.

The chain is built from TRBV7-2 and TRBJ1-1; D unclear. The CDR3 extends over 14 amino acids. CDR1 and CDR2 (germline): SGHTA, FQGNSA. V lost 5 bases and J lost 1, with 11 bases in between. CDR3 DNA sequence: TGTGCCAGCAGCAACTTTGGGAGGAACACTGAAGCTTTCTTT. It yields the protein CASSNFGRNTEAFF.

V and J are TRBV7-2 and TRBJ1-1, with D unclear. Deletions cut 0 bases from V and 3 bases from J, with 11 bases between. The CDR3 covers 15 residues. Germline V gene sequence: CDR1 SGHTA, CDR2 FQGNSA. CDR3 sequence: CASSLARGGYTEAFF. CDR3 nucleotide sequence: TGTGCCAGCAGCTTAGCTCGGGGAGGATACACTGAAGCTTTCTTT.

The rearrangement uses TRBV20-1 and TRBJ2-7; D ambiguous. Between the trimmed V and J ends, which lost 5 bases and 3 bases, there was a span of 5 bases. CDR1 DFQATT and CDR2 SNEGSKA come from the germline V gene (reference sequence). This CDR3 contains 10 residues. CDR3 residues: CSASIYEQYF. In DNA form, the CDR3 reads TGCAGTGCTTCAATCTACGAGCAGTACTTC.

V gene TRBV2 combines with J gene TRBJ1-5; 7 bases agree with TRBD1. Germline V CDR1 and CDR2: SNHLY, FYNNEI. Germline trimming cut 3 bases from V and 3 bases from J; bases unmatched to any gene: 5. The CDR3 loop spans 15 amino acids. CDR3 nucleotides: TGTGCCAGCAGTGATCAAGGGGGCAACAATCAGCCCCAGCATTTT. It is translated as CASSDQGGNNQPQHF.

The chain recombines TRBV4-2 with TRBJ2-1; 9 bases match TRBD1. From germline, CDR1 is LGHNA and CDR2 YNFKEQ. This CDR3 is 15 amino acids long. The V segment lost 2 bases and the J segment 7 bases; nucleotides outside the gene matches: 6. CDR3 nucleotide sequence: TGTGCCAGCAGCCAATTGAGACAGGGGGGAAATGAGCAGTTCTTC. Protein sequence: CASSQLRQGGNEQFF.

The chain couples TRBV3-1 (or the pseudogene TRBV3-2) to TRBJ2-7, with a possible D match to TRBD1 (6 bases). Germline V CDR1 and CDR2: LGHDT, YNNKEL (reference sequence). This CDR3 region has 14 residues. Deletions cut 4 bases from V and 4 bases from J, with 14 bases between. The chain's CDR3 is CASSLRDTIYEQYF. As DNA, the CDR3 is TGTGCCAGCAGCCTCCGGGACACGATATACGAGCAGTACTTC.

The chain joins TRBV11-2 to TRBJ2-2, with 9 bases lining up with TRBD2. Germline CDR1 SGHAT, CDR2 FQNNGV. V was pared by 5 bases and J by 8 bases, with 6 bases of the junction left unmatched. There are 14 residues in the CDR3. CDR3 DNA sequence: TGTGCCAGCAGCGCAGGGACTAGCCCGGGGGAGCTGTTTTTT. This codes for CASSAGTSPGELFF.

The chain recombines TRBV5-1 with TRBJ2-1; 15 bases are shared with TRBD2. Unmatched junction bases numbered 10, after V lost 5 bases and J lost 7 bases. Germline V lookup: CDR1 SGHRS, CDR2 YFSETQ. The CDR3 has 17 residues. The CDR3 DNA reads as TGCGCCAGCAGAAGGACCGGGACTAGCGGGGGGACAAATGAGCAGTTCTTC. This gives the protein CASRRTGTSGGTNEQFF.

The chain couples TRBV5-1 to TRBJ2-7, with D tentatively TRBD2 (6 bases). Germline V CDR1 and CDR2: SGHRS, YFSETQ. Trimming stripped 4 bases from V and 0 bases from J, with 11 bases between. This CDR3 spans 14 amino acids. Written as DNA, the CDR3 is TGCGCCAGCAGCATTGGGGGGAGCTCCTACGAGCAGTACTTC. Residues: CASSIGGSSYEQYF. The full variable domain, rest sourced from reference TRBV5-1 and TRBJ2-7, is KAGVTQTPRYLIKTRGQQVTLSCSPISGHRSVSWYQQTPGQGLQFLFEYFSETQRNKGNFPGRFSGRQFSNSRSEMNVSTLELGDSALYLCASSIGGSSYEQYFGPGTRLTVT.

DNA for the CDR3: TGTGCCAGCAGCTTCGCCTACAATGAGCAGTTCTTC. Amino acids: CASSFAYNEQFF. This chain connects TRBV5-5 to TRBJ2-1; no clear D gene. Germline-derived CDR1 and CDR2 are SGHKS and YYEKEE (reference sequence). The length of the CDR3 is 12 residues. V lost 2 bases and J lost 2, with 2 bases in between.

Regarding this clone: An end of the junction does not agree with germline; a read error may underlie this. The chain uses TRBV27 and TRBJ2-1; the match to TRBD2 covers 9 bases. CDR1 is MNHEY and CDR2 is SMNVEV in the germline V gene (reference sequence). The CDR3 spans 16 residues. CDR3 loop: CASSFWRGGSHNEQFF. The CDR3 DNA is TGTGCCAGCAGTTTTTGGCGGGGGGGCTCCCACAATGAGCAGTTCTTC.

The chain employs TRBV11-2 and TRBJ1-3; D is undetermined. The V gene lost 2 bases and the J gene lost 2 bases, with 16 bases spanning the gap. CDR3 length: 17 residues. Germline CDR1 SGHAT, CDR2 FQNNGV. The DNA for the CDR3 is TGTGCCAGCAGCTTAACCAGATTTGGGCTAACTGGAAACACCATATATTTT. Amino acids: CASSLTRFGLTGNTIYF.

This chain joins TRBV7-9 and TRBJ1-6, with 7 nucleotides matching TRBD1. CDR1 and CDR2 (germline): SEHNR, FQNEAQ (reference sequence). The ends lost 4 bases at V and 14 bases at J; junction bases unmatched: 8. The CDR3 is made up of 13 amino acids. This CDR3 reads CASSSGTVQALHF. The CDR3 DNA is TGTGCCAGCAGCTCCGGGACAGTTCAAGCCCTCCACTTT.

The chain is built from TRBV7-9 and TRBJ1-3; D possibly corresponds to TRBD1 (6 bases). V lost 2 bases, J lost 1 base, and 12 bases lay in between. CDR1 SEHNR and CDR2 FQNEAQ come from the germline V gene (reference sequence). CDR3 length equals 16 residues. CDR3 amino acids: CASSLTGLTSGNTIYF. CDR3 coding DNA: TGTGCCAGCAGCTTAACAGGGTTAACTTCTGGAAACACCATATATTTT.

The genes are TRBV9 and TRBJ1-4; D uncertain. There are 14 residues in the CDR3. Between the trimmed V and J ends, which lost 0 bases and 8 bases, there was a span of 11 bases. CDR1 and CDR2 (germline): SGDLS, YYNGEE. The DNA for the CDR3 is TGTGCCAGCAGCGTAGGAGGGCGTCCGGAAAAACTGTTTTTT. It is translated as CASSVGGRPEKLFF.

V and J are TRBV7-8 and TRBJ2-1, with 8 positions matching TRBD2. The germline V gene has CDR1 SGHVS and CDR2 FQNEAQ. The CDR3 contains 15 residues. After removal of 5 bases from V and 3 bases from J, the junction contained 6 bases not matched to a gene. The CDR3 reads CASSRSGGVYNEQFF. The CDR3, as DNA: TGTGCCAGCAGCAGAAGCGGGGGAGTCTACAATGAGCAGTTCTTC. Based on the CDR3 plus reference TRBV7-8 and TRBJ2-1, the full variable domain is GAGVSQSPRYKVAKRGQDVALRCDPISGHVSLFWYQQALGQGPEFLTYFQNEAQLDKSGLPSDRFFAERPEGSVSTLKIQRTQQEDSAVYLCASSRSGGVYNEQFFGPGTRLTVL.

This chain joins TRBV3-1 (or the pseudogene TRBV3-2) and TRBJ2-1, with TRBD2 identical over 7 bases. Germline V gene lookup returns CDR1 LGHDT and CDR2 YNNKEL (reference sequence). There are 14 residues in the CDR3. Trimming cost V 2 bases and J 6 bases; bases outside gene matches: 4. The CDR3 nucleotides are TGTGCCAGCAGCCAACTAGCGGTCATCAATGAGCAGTTCTTC. Protein sequence: CASSQLAVINEQFF.

This chain connects TRBV19 to TRBJ2-1; a weak D match, TRBD1 (6 bases). V gave up 5 bases and J gave up 8 bases, with 16 bases separating them. The CDR3 extends over 14 amino acids. Germline V gene data show CDR1 as LNHDA and CDR2 as SQIVND (reference sequence). The CDR3 DNA reads TGTGCCAGTAGTTTCCTTTCGACAGGAGATGAGCAGTTCTTC. Protein: CASSFLSTGDEQFF.

This rearrangement joins TRBV4-3 to TRBJ2-2; D perhaps matches TRBD2 (5 bases). Germline CDR1 and CDR2: LGHNA and YSLEER. V gave up 4 bases and J gave up 7 bases, with 13 bases separating them. The CDR3 loop spans 14 amino acids. The CDR3 bases are TGCGCCAGCAGCCGAGGGCTACCCAGCGGGGAGCTGTTTTTT. This translates into CASSRGLPSGELFF.